This TCR beta chain was profiled in a study of T-cell memory formation after mild COVID-19. Study as a whole: TCR clusters mostly belonged to single donors.

Points on this clonotype: Its cognate antigen is unknown.

TCR alpha and TCR beta cDNA libraries carrying sample barcodes and UMIs were produced by 5'RACE using constant-segment primers. TCRdb ran MiXCR on the 5' RACE reads and lists one entry per CDR3 protein. The sample lists 250,000 to 350,000 distinct CDR3 sequences; approximately 15% were seen once. Study-level points and caveats: Pre-infection memory carried some responding clones, suggesting that cross-reactive memory joined.

Germline trimming cut 6 bases from V and 3 bases from J; bases unmatched to any gene: 6. CDR1 and CDR2 (germline): LGHNA, YNFKEQ. This CDR3 comprises 15 residues. This sequence was found in a man between 18 and 35 years old who had mild COVID-19 (a few samples of this study predate the infection). Cell type and time point are not known. This chain links TRBV4-2 with TRBJ2-2; 8 bases match TRBD1. Sequences were obtained from PBMCs or a T cell subset sorted from them (not recorded which). In DNA, the CDR3 is TGTGCCAGCAGGGGGACAGGCGGGTACACCGGGGAGCTGTTTTTT. It translates to CASRGTGGYTGELFF.